This entry lists 24 T cell receptor beta chains sequenced from one sample in a study of blood T cell repertoires in COVID-19. Here immunoSEQ multiplex PCR was the method, and the copy in TCRdb shows in-frame clones only, minus some. The table shows 150,000 to 200,000 clones, with over 70% occurring only once. The specimen sequenced was peripheral blood. The receptor set was obtained from a man between 60 and 70 years old with active or convalescent COVID-19.

The CDR3 loop is CASSPGLGMTKNIQYF. CDR3 nucleotides: TGTGCCAGCTCGCCGGGACTAGGAATGACCAAAAACATTCAGTACTTC. The V gene is TRBV18, the J gene TRBJ2-4; TRBD2 matches at 8 bases. The germline gives CDR1 KGHSH, CDR2 LQKENI. The V segment lost 6 bases and the J segment 2 bases; nucleotides outside the gene matches: 9. The CDR3 length is 16 residues.

The genes are TRBV10-3 and TRBJ1-1, with TRBD1 matching 9 bases. This CDR3 is built from 16 residues. Germline CDR1 is ENHRY and CDR2 is SYGVKD. After removal of 3 bases from V and 2 bases from J, the junction contained 7 bases not matched to a gene. DNA of the CDR3: TGTGCCATCAGTGAACCCACAGGGGGCGGAAACACTGAAGCTTTCTTT. It encodes CAISEPTGGGNTEAFF.

The J gene is TRBJ2-7, the V gene TRBV13; TRBD2 matches at 15 bases. V lost 5 bases and J lost 6; bases outside the gene matches: 2. Germline V gives CDR1 PRHDT, CDR2 FYEKMQ (reference sequence). The CDR3 consists of 14 residues. This CDR3 is CASSQGLAGGEQYF. CDR3 nucleotide sequence: TGTGCCAGCAGCCAGGGACTAGCGGGGGGCGAGCAGTACTTC.

The chain is built from TRBV7-8 and TRBJ2-3; the D gene is possibly TRBD2 (5 bases). Germline V CDR1 and CDR2: SGHVS, FQNEAQ. CDR3 length: 14 residues. The V end was cut by 3 bases, the J end by 4 bases, with 11 bases between. The CDR3 DNA sequence: TGTGCCAGCAGCTTTGAGGGAGCGGCAGATACGCAGTATTTT. This gives the protein CASSFEGAADTQYF.

CDR3 amino acids: CASSRGMLNTEAFF. CDR3 nucleotides: TGTGCCAGCAGTCGAGGGATGTTGAACACTGAAGCTTTCTTT. The chain has TRBV5-5 and TRBJ1-1; unclear D gene. V was pared by 5 bases and J by 0 bases, with 11 bases between. Germline-derived CDR1 and CDR2 are SGHKS and YYEKEE (reference sequence). This CDR3 has 14 amino acids.

V and J are TRBV29-1 and TRBJ2-1; D possibly corresponds to TRBD2 (6 bases). The CDR3 is 13 amino acids. The V end was cut by 3 bases, the J end by 4 bases, with 10 bases between. From germline, CDR1 is SQVTM and CDR2 ANQGSEA. The CDR3 DNA is TGCAGCGTTGAGGGGACTGATTACAATGAGCAGTTCTTC. Its protein product is CSVEGTDYNEQFF.

This clone was detected only a few times. The V and J genes are TRBV7-3 and TRBJ2-6; TRBD1 matches at 7 bases. The germline CDR1 and CDR2 sequences are SGHTA and FQGTGA. The CDR3 consists of 16 residues. With 5 bases clipped from V and 2 bases from J, the junction kept 6 bases outside the gene matches. CDR3 loop: CASSLGQSTGANVLTF. The CDR3, as DNA: TGTGCCAGCAGCCTGGGACAGTCCACTGGGGCCAACGTCCTGACTTTC.

The V gene is TRBV23-1, the J gene TRBJ2-1; 7 bases align to TRBD2. TRBV23-1 is flagged as an ORF with uncertain function. The CDR3 runs to 16 residues. Trimming at V came to 2 bases and at J to 3 bases, leaving 7 bases not matched to a gene. This CDR3 is CASSQPLAEDYNEQFF. In DNA, the CDR3 is TGCGCCAGCAGTCAACCCCTAGCGGAGGACTACAATGAGCAGTTCTTC.

The V call is TRBV5-5, the J call TRBJ2-2; TRBD2 is a possible D gene (5 bases). V was shortened by 7 bases and J by 3 bases, with 19 bases between the two germline ends. CDR1 SGHKS and CDR2 YYEKEE come from the germline V gene (reference sequence). This CDR3 contains 16 residues. This chain's CDR3 is CASRSLSGSDTGELFF. The CDR3 DNA sequence: TGTGCCAGCCGTTCCCTGTCGGGTAGCGACACCGGGGAGCTGTTTTTT.

The genes are TRBV4-2 and TRBJ2-5; 7 bases line up with TRBD2. The V and J ends lost 0 bases and 5 bases, in that order; junction bases with no gene match: 6. CDR3 length: 15 residues. CDR1 is LGHNA, CDR2 YNFKEQ, per germline. Here the CDR3 reads CASSQDWGGGETQYF. The DNA of the CDR3 is TGTGCCAGCAGCCAAGATTGGGGGGGAGGGGAGACCCAGTACTTC.

The chain carries TRBV5-6 and TRBJ1-1, with a possible D match to TRBD1 (6 bases). Germline CDR1 SGHDT, CDR2 YYEEEE. The germline V and J ends were trimmed by 4 bases and 1 base, with 14 bases remaining between them. This CDR3 contains 15 residues. The CDR3 nucleotides are TGTGCCAGCAGCCTAGGACAGTACTCGAACACTGAAGCTTTCTTT. It yields the protein CASSLGQYSNTEAFF. Full variable domain (remainder filled in from reference TRBV5-6 and TRBJ1-1): DAGVTQSPTHLIKTRGQQVTLRCSPKSGHDTVSWYQQALGQGPQFIFQYYEEEERQRGNFPDRFSGHQFPNYSSELNVNALLLGDSALYLCASSLGQYSNTEAFFGQGTRLTVV.

This clone was detected only a few times. The rearrangement joins TRBV27 to TRBJ1-5; weak D call: TRBD1 (5 bases). The CDR3 has 15 residues. V lost 6 bases and J 0 bases, leaving 12 bases between the germline ends. The germline V gene encodes CDR1 MNHEY and CDR2 SMNVEV (reference sequence). CDR3 region: CASRPGTVSNQPQHF. The CDR3 bases are TGTGCCAGCAGACCTGGGACTGTTAGCAATCAGCCCCAGCATTTT.

The V call is TRBV10-3, the J call TRBJ1-3, with 9 nucleotides matching TRBD1. Germline values: CDR1 ENHRY, CDR2 SYGVKD. V dropped 2 bases and J dropped 2; count of bases not matched to a gene: 4. The CDR3 length is 16 residues. CDR3 in amino acids: CAISEPGQGPGNTIYF. The CDR3 bases are TGTGCCATCAGTGAGCCCGGACAGGGGCCTGGAAACACCATATATTTT.

The chain's CDR3 is CASSRSTGEETQYF. DNA for the CDR3: TGTGCCAGCAGTCGATCGACAGGGGAAGAGACCCAGTACTTC. The chain links TRBV28 to TRBJ2-5, with 8 bases that match TRBD1. The CDR3 is made up of 14 amino acids. Unmatched junction bases numbered 5, after V lost 5 bases and J lost 3 bases. CDR1 MDHEN and CDR2 SYDVKM come from the germline V gene.

The chain links TRBV7-8 to TRBJ2-7; TRBD2 matches 7 bases. The trim removed 1 base at V and 4 bases at J, leaving 4 bases unmatched. Germline lookup yields CDR1 SGHVS and CDR2 FQNEAQ. The CDR3 has 14 amino acids. CDR3: CASSLERGSYEQYF. The CDR3 DNA is TGTGCCAGCAGCTTAGAACGCGGGAGTTACGAGCAGTACTTC.

The sample holds a few counts of this clone. The chain joins TRBV7-2 to TRBJ2-5; 14 bases line up with TRBD2. From germline, CDR1 is SGHTA and CDR2 FQGNSA. This CDR3 is built from 18 residues. The V gene end was trimmed by 3 bases and the J gene end by 7 bases; junction bases not matched to a gene: 13. This CDR3 is CASSLGTSGRRLGRTQYF. The DNA for the CDR3 is TGTGCCAGCAGCTTGGGGACTAGCGGGAGACGACTGGGGAGGACCCAGTACTTC.

The CDR3 sequence is CASSPRDGTGREKLFF. CDR3 DNA: TGTGCCAGCAGCCCCCGGGACGGGACAGGGCGAGAAAAACTGTTTTTT. This sequence joins TRBV7-2 and TRBJ1-4, with 9 bases fitting TRBD1. This CDR3 comprises 16 residues. The V and J ends lost 5 bases and 8 bases, in that order; junction bases with no gene match: 12. Per germline, CDR1 SGHTA and CDR2 FQGNSA.

This chain links TRBV4-3 with TRBJ2-1, with 11 bases aligning to TRBD2. Germline CDR1 reads LGHNA; CDR2 reads YSLEER. Trimming cost V 0 bases and J 4 bases; bases outside gene matches: 2. CDR3 length: 16 residues. CDR3 bases: TGCGCCAGCAGCCAAGAAACTAGCGGGAGTTACAATGAGCAGTTCTTC. Protein: CASSQETSGSYNEQFF.

The chain couples TRBV14 to TRBJ2-1, with D tentatively TRBD2 (6 bases). The CDR3 runs to 15 residues. From germline, CDR1 is SGHDN and CDR2 FVKESK. Trimming pared 1 base from V and 0 bases from J, leaving 7 bases between. CDR3 sequence: CASSQVGSSYNEQFF. The CDR3 bases are TGTGCCAGCAGCCAAGTCGGGAGCTCCTACAATGAGCAGTTCTTC.

Worth noting for this clone: Mismatch with germline at one junction end may stem from a read error. This sequence joins TRBV28 and TRBJ1-1; TRBD1 aligns across 8 bases. Germline V CDR1 and CDR2: MDHEN, SYDVKM. The CDR3 spans 12 residues. Here the CDR3 reads CASSRRTGWSSF. CDR3 coding DNA: TGTGCCAGCAGTCGCAGGACAGGGTGGTCGTCCTTT.

This clone has just a few counts. V gene TRBV7-9 combines with J gene TRBJ1-2, with 8 bases matching TRBD1. After removal of 0 bases from V and 1 base from J, the junction contained 4 bases not matched to a gene. The germline V gene encodes CDR1 SEHNR and CDR2 FQNEAQ (reference sequence). The CDR3 is 16 residues long. As DNA, the CDR3 is TGTGCCAGCAGCTTAGCACTCGGACAGGGTAACTATGGCTACACCTTC. This gives the protein CASSLALGQGNYGYTF.

This clone has only one observation. V gene TRBV5-1 combines with J gene TRBJ1-4, with TRBD1 matching 11 bases. Germline trimming cut 5 bases from V and 8 bases from J; bases unmatched to any gene: 8. This CDR3 contains 15 residues. CDR1 is SGHRS and CDR2 is YFSETQ in the germline V gene. The CDR3 DNA is TGCGCCAGCAGTTCATCCGGGACAGGGGGGGAAAAACTGTTTTTT. Encoded protein: CASSSSGTGGEKLFF.

This rearrangement joins TRBV19 to TRBJ2-3; possible D gene TRBD1, 7 bases. This CDR3 is built from 18 residues. V lost 3 bases and J 2 bases, leaving 21 bases between the germline ends. CDR1 and CDR2 from the germline V gene are LNHDA and SQIVND (reference sequence). CDR3 sequence reads: CASSIGGWGQPSTDTQYF. The CDR3, as DNA: TGTGCCAGTAGTATCGGGGGTTGGGGACAGCCGTCCACAGATACGCAGTATTTT.

CDR3 sequence reads: CATSYQREYEQYF. The DNA for the CDR3 is TGTGCCACCTCCTACCAGCGGGAATACGAGCAGTACTTC. V gene TRBV2 combines with J gene TRBJ2-7; 7 bases match TRBD2. CDR3 length: 13 residues. CDR1 is SNHLY, CDR2 FYNNEI, per germline. J gave up 4 bases and V 10 bases, and 10 bases lay outside the gene matches.